Presented here are 22 T cell receptor beta chains from one specimen sequenced in a study of blood T cell repertoires in COVID-19. Clones were sequenced by immunoSEQ multiplex PCR, and TCRdb holds only the in-frame ones, with some missing. The sample includes about 240,000 clones, about 82% of them seen just once. Sequencing was performed on peripheral blood. These receptors originate from a man older than 75 with acute or convalescent COVID-19.

The CDR3 bases are TGTGCCAGTAGTACTCTTCCGGGACAGTCTTCCTATGGCTACACCTTC. This sequence encodes CASSTLPGQSSYGYTF. This chain joins TRBV19 and TRBJ1-2; 7 nucleotides line up with TRBD1. V lost 4 bases, J lost 4 bases, and 12 bases stayed unmatched. The CDR3 runs 16 residues. Germline V gene lookup returns CDR1 LNHDA and CDR2 SQIVND (reference sequence).

The chain is built from TRBV5-4 and TRBJ2-7; D is perhaps TRBD1 (6 bases). CDR3 length: 13 amino acids. The V gene lost 0 bases and the J gene lost 7 bases, with 11 bases spanning the gap. The V gene's germline CDR1 is SGHNT and CDR2 YYREEE (reference sequence). DNA for the CDR3: TGTGCCAGCAGCTTGGCCATGAGGGGGGAGCAGTACTTC. Encoded protein: CASSLAMRGEQYF.

The J gene is TRBJ1-2, the V gene TRBV25-1; D may be TRBD1 (5 bases). CDR1 is MGHDK, CDR2 SYGVNS, per germline. V lost 3 bases, J lost 6 bases, and 14 bases lay in between. CDR3 length: 14 amino acids. The CDR3 sequence is CASSDPGHYDGYTF. The CDR3 nucleotides are TGTGCCAGCAGTGACCCAGGACATTATGATGGCTACACCTTC.

V and J are TRBV7-2 and TRBJ1-5, with TRBD1 matching over 9 bases. The CDR3 covers 16 residues. CDR1 SGHTA and CDR2 FQGNSA come from the germline V gene. The trim removed 5 bases at V and 6 bases at J, leaving 11 bases unmatched. The DNA of the CDR3 is TGTGCCAGCAGCCCCAACCGTTTGACAGGGGGTCAGCCCCAGCATTTT. Protein: CASSPNRLTGGQPQHF.

This clone was counted a few times. The chain uses TRBV18 and TRBJ1-1; tentative D call: TRBD1 (6 bases). Germline loops: CDR1 KGHSH, CDR2 LQKENI. The V and J ends lost 5 bases and 6 bases respectively, with 19 bases between them. This CDR3 is 15 amino acids long. The CDR3 spells CASSELTGGGPEAFF. Here the CDR3 DNA reads TGTGCCAGCTCAGAATTGACAGGAGGAGGCCCTGAAGCTTTCTTT. Together with reference TRBV18 and TRBJ1-1, the CDR3 gives the full variable domain: NAGVMQNPRHLVRRRGQEARLRCSPMKGHSHVYWYRQLPEEGLKFMVYLQKENIIDESGMPKERFSAEFPKEGPSILRIQQVVRGDSAAYFCASSELTGGGPEAFFGQGTRLTVV.

This clone has only one observation. The chain is built from TRBV18 and TRBJ1-1; 7 bases fit TRBD1. V gave up 3 bases and J gave up 2 bases; unmatched junction bases: 6. There are 15 residues in the CDR3. The germline V gene encodes CDR1 KGHSH and CDR2 LQKENI. This chain's CDR3 is CASSPKEGANTEAFF. The CDR3 bases are TGTGCCAGCTCACCTAAAGAGGGGGCTAACACTGAAGCTTTCTTT.

The V call is TRBV6-5, the J call TRBJ2-7; 7 nucleotides align to TRBD2. V lost 7 bases to trimming and J lost 5 bases; unmatched junction nucleotides: 8. This CDR3 comprises 13 residues. Germline assignment: CDR1 MNHEY and CDR2 SVGAGI. The CDR3 loop is CASTEGGSHEQYF. The CDR3 DNA reads TGTGCCAGCACCGAGGGCGGGAGCCACGAGCAGTACTTC.

This clone was found a few times. The V call is TRBV12-3 or TRBV12-4, the J call TRBJ1-5; D remains unclear. The V and J ends lost 7 bases and 0 bases respectively, with 4 bases between them. CDR3 length: 12 residues. CDR3 DNA: TGTGCCAGCACCCTTAGCAATCAGCCCCAGCATTTT. It encodes CASTLSNQPQHF.

The J gene is TRBJ1-2, the V gene TRBV6-2 or TRBV6-3, with D maybe TRBD1 (6 bases). Germline V CDR1 and CDR2: MNHEY, SVGEGT. V was shortened by 4 bases and J by 8 bases, with 20 bases between the two germline ends. The CDR3 runs to 15 residues. The CDR3 nucleotides read TGTGCCAGCAGTTCCGGTCAAGTAACAGGGATGGGCTACACCTTC. Amino acids: CASSSGQVTGMGYTF.

V and J are TRBV5-1 and TRBJ1-1; 8 bases are shared with TRBD1. The CDR3 is 16 residues long. The V and J ends lost 4 bases and 0 bases, in that order; junction bases with no gene match: 8. CDR1 SGHRS and CDR2 YFSETQ come from the germline V gene. CDR3 in DNA: TGCGCCAGCAGCACGGACAGGGTTCTTATGAACACTGAAGCTTTCTTT. Its protein product is CASSTDRVLMNTEAFF. Full variable domain (remainder filled in from reference TRBV5-1 and TRBJ1-1): KAGVTQTPRYLIKTRGQQVTLSCSPISGHRSVSWYQQTPGQGLQFLFEYFSETQRNKGNFPGRFSGRQFSNSRSEMNVSTLELGDSALYLCASSTDRVLMNTEAFFGQGTRLTVV.

This clone was counted between two and nine times. This rearrangement joins TRBV5-5 to TRBJ2-1; TRBD1 might be the D (5 bases). Germline CDR1 reads SGHKS; CDR2 reads YYEKEE (reference sequence). The V end lost 0 bases, the J end lost 7 bases, and 11 bases lay between the germline ends. There are 14 residues in the CDR3. CDR3 in DNA: TGTGCCAGCAGCTTGGTGGGGCGATCAAATGAGCAGTTCTTC. It codes for CASSLVGRSNEQFF.

The chain links TRBV19 to TRBJ1-1; TRBD1 might be the D (6 bases). This CDR3 has 13 residues. Germline CDR1 and CDR2: LNHDA and SQIVND (reference sequence). Trimming removed 5 bases at V and 5 bases at J, with 12 bases between. In DNA form, the CDR3 reads TGTGCCAGTAGTCCTACAGGGACGACTGAAGCTTTCTTT. This codes for CASSPTGTTEAFF.

The J gene is TRBJ1-2, the V gene TRBV7-9; D remains unclear. Trimming took 1 base from V and 8 from J, leaving 11 bases between them. The CDR3 runs to 13 residues. In germline, CDR1 is SEHNR, CDR2 FQNEAQ (reference sequence). In DNA, the CDR3 is TGTGCCAGCAGCTTAGATAGTCGTGCCGGCTACACCTTC. The encoded protein is CASSLDSRAGYTF.

Here the CDR3 reads CAIRAQGGHEQYF. Written as DNA, the CDR3 is TGTGCCATCAGGGCCCAGGGTGGACACGAGCAGTACTTC. The chain has TRBV10-3 and TRBJ2-7, with D tentatively TRBD1 (5 bases). This CDR3 comprises 13 residues. Trimming pared 6 bases from V and 5 bases from J, leaving 14 bases between. The germline gives CDR1 ENHRY, CDR2 SYGVKD.

CDR3 coding DNA: TGTGCCACCAGCAGAGCCAGGGGGCGTGAGACCCAGTACTTC. The encoded protein is CATSRARGRETQYF. The chain recombines TRBV15 with TRBJ2-5; 8 bases are a match to TRBD1. V was clipped by 1 base and J by 5 bases; unmatched bases: 3. Germline CDR1 and CDR2: LNHNV and YYDKDF (reference sequence). The CDR3 consists of 14 residues.

This sequence joins TRBV4-1 and TRBJ2-1; 8 bases map to TRBD1. The CDR3 contains 15 residues. Germline CDR1 is MGHRA and CDR2 is YSYEKL. The V segment lost 5 bases and the J segment 4 bases; nucleotides outside the gene matches: 7. The CDR3 here is CASSSGQGRYNEQFF. The CDR3 DNA reads as TGCGCCAGCAGCAGTGGACAGGGCCGATACAATGAGCAGTTCTTC.

V and J are TRBV2 and TRBJ1-2, with D tentatively TRBD1 (5 bases). Germline V CDR1 and CDR2: SNHLY, FYNNEI. There are 14 residues in the CDR3. V shed 2 bases and J shed 8 bases, with 15 bases lying between them. CDR3 residues: CASSENRGLGGYTF. Written as DNA, the CDR3 is TGTGCCAGCAGTGAAAATAGGGGCCTGGGCGGCTACACCTTC.

The chain employs TRBV12-3 or TRBV12-4 and TRBJ2-1, with D unclear. The CDR3 runs 10 residues. V was pared by 4 bases and J by 9 bases, with 4 bases between. The CDR3: CASSYGEQFF. The CDR3 DNA sequence: TGTGCCAGCAGTTACGGTGAGCAGTTCTTC.

The chain combines TRBV3-1 (or the pseudogene TRBV3-2) with TRBJ2-2; the match to TRBD2 covers 8 bases. J was trimmed by 8 bases and V by 2 bases; bases with no gene match: 7. CDR1 LGHDT and CDR2 YNNKEL come from the germline V gene (reference sequence). This CDR3 spans 15 amino acids. The CDR3 sequence is CASSQTGGPTGELFF. In DNA, the CDR3 is TGTGCCAGCAGCCAAACGGGAGGGCCCACGGGGGAGCTGTTTTTT.

The V and J genes are TRBV5-4 and TRBJ2-1, with a tentative D call TRBD2 (6 bases). This CDR3 is 15 amino acids long. Trimming took 4 bases from V and 7 from J, leaving 18 bases between them. The germline CDR1 and CDR2 sequences are SGHNT and YYREEE (reference sequence). CDR3 bases: TGTGCCAGCAGCCGCGTAGGCGGGAAAAGAAATGAGCAGTTCTTC. It is translated as CASSRVGGKRNEQFF.

Concerning this clone itself: Other DNA variants within this sample encode the same CDR3. The rearrangement uses TRBV5-1 and TRBJ2-1; TRBD2 agrees at 11 bases. CDR1 is SGHRS, CDR2 YFSETQ, per germline. Losses at the gene ends were 5 bases for V and 1 base for J; bases not matched to a gene: 2. This CDR3 is 15 amino acids long. The CDR3 spells CASSPSGGSYNEQFF. The CDR3 DNA is TGCGCCAGCAGTCCTAGCGGGGGGTCCTACAATGAGCAGTTCTTC.

The V gene is TRBV19, the J gene TRBJ2-1; a weak D match, TRBD1 (5 bases). CDR1 is LNHDA and CDR2 is SQIVND in the germline V gene (reference sequence). Deletions cut 0 bases from V and 9 bases from J, with 9 bases between. The CDR3 length is 13 residues. The CDR3 here is CASSIDRASEQFF. CDR3 sequence (DNA): TGTGCCAGTAGTATAGACAGGGCTAGTGAGCAGTTCTTC.